This T cell receptor beta chain is from a study of blood T cells in healthy people across ages (dated by TCRdb to between 2015 and 2017). Regarding the research as a whole: In model experiments, template switching captured roughly one uniquely barcoded TCR beta cDNA molecule for every two T cells. Age-related changes in TCR beta repertoire diversity were measured in the study by deep sequencing normalized with unique cDNA molecular identifiers. The donors were split into four age groups: young (average about 15 years), middle-aged (about 40), aged (more than 60) and long-lived (approximately 89). To avoid experimental bias, donors of different ages were distributed randomly across sequencing lanes. Using the same blood draw, the study looked at two additional independent replicas of 1 million unique cDNA reads for two donors, one aged 18 to 29 and the other aged 80 or older.

The CDR3 contains 15 residues, cysteine and phenylalanine counted. Only the CDR3 DNA is retained, 45 bases long and in frame from the first base. Trimming costs V 11 bases and J 2 bases, and their ends lie 20 bases apart. The germline V gene sets CDR1 to MGHDK and CDR2 to SYGVNS. Libraries were constructed by 5' RACE. Sequenced using an Illumina HiSeq 2500. The second PCR ran for roughly 7 to 11 cycles and used a J-beta primer mix along with a sample-barcoded 5' primer. Each TCR beta cDNA molecule received a unique molecular identifier from a template-switch 5' adaptor carrying 12 random nucleotides. Each sample yielded at least 3 million CDR3-containing paired-end reads. All of the RNA was converted into first-strand cDNA using the Mint cDNA synthesis kit, with a TRBC-specific oligonucleotide serving as the primer. Following uracil-DNA glycosylase treatment, all cDNA underwent a first 18-cycle PCR with the universal primers M1SS and BC2_uni_R. On the study's bioinformatics: For normalization, 1 million high-quality reads were randomly selected from each sample, with every read carrying a distinct molecular identifier. Instead of being binned into consensus sequences, reads with shared molecular identifiers were discarded. CDR3 identification, clonotype clustering and error correction used MiTCR with a Q25 quality threshold and the strictest error-elimination algorithm. A nonparametric unseen species model using Euler transformation provided a lower-bound estimate of total TCR beta diversity. TCRdb reworked the public reads: Q25 trimming with fastp, MiXCR clone assembly, productive beta chains retained. One record per CDR3 amino acid sequence lists the most common genes and DNA. The V and J calls were determined by TCRdb, not by the authors. The sample records roughly 1.5 million distinct CDR3 sequences, approximately 42% of which are singletons. The ten top clones hold about 4% of the sample.

As to this clonotype: Its cognate antigen has yet to be identified. Qualities for individual bases were not recorded, and no much larger clone is one base off.

The study at large found these results: The long-lived group showed more naive CD4+ T cells, fewer expanded clones and increased TCR diversity than the aged group, suggesting age selection. Because profiling used bulk unsorted PBMCs, naive and antigen-experienced compartments could not be compared conclusively. Estimates of total diversity based on one million sequenced T cells were considered lower bounds and underestimates. Donor CMV infection status was unknown, potentially confounding age-related changes in expanded clonotypes. As age increased, observed TCR beta diversity per million T cells dropped in a roughly linear way, and a significant reduction was already evident by age approximately 40. A strong correlation was found between observed TCR beta diversity and the percentage of naive T cells measured by flow cytometry.

Donors were 35 to 40 systemically healthy Caucasian individuals from Russia aged roughly 6 to 100 years. Each donor gave ten milliliters of peripheral blood, collected into EDTA-treated Vacutainer tubes. PBMCs were isolated by Ficoll-Paque density-gradient centrifugation, with at least 6 million obtained per sample. Total RNA was extracted from PBMCs with Trizol reagent, with at least 5 micrograms obtained per sample. The percentages of naive CD45RAhigh/CD27high T cells were determined by flow cytometry on a PBMC aliquot from every donor. Sequenced: blood. The chain uses TRBV25-1 and TRBJ2-3, with TRBD2 perhaps the D gene, on 6 matching bases. The receptor was derived from a young woman in good health. The DNA sequence follows: TGTGCCGGCGGACTACCAAGGGATTCCACAGATACGCAGTATTTT. Its amino acids are CAGGLPRDSTDTQYF.